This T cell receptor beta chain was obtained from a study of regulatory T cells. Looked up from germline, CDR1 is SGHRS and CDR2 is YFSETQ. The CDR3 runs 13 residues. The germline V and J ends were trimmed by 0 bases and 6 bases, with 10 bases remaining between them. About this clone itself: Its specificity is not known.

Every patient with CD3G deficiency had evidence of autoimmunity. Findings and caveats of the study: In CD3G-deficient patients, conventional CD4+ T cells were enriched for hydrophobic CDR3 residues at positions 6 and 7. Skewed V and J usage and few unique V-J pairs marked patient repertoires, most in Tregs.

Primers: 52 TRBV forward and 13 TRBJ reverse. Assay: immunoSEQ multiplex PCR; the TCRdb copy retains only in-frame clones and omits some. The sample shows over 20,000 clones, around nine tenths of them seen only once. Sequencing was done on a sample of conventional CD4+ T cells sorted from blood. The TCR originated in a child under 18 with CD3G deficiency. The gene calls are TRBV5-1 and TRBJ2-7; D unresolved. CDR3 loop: CASSLGPSAEQYF. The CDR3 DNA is TGCGCCAGCAGCTTGGGACCTTCGGCCGAGCAGTACTTC.